This TCR beta chain came from a study of T cells in Graves' hyperthyroidism and ophthalmopathy. Study observations and caveats: By a 13 V-J model, ophthalmopathy was set apart from stable hyperthyroidism. Most thyroid clonotypes with frequency above 0.001 were detected in blood.

This clonotype was seen just once. Its antigen remains unknown. Given a much more abundant clone one base away, this may be a read error. Together with thyroid ultrasound, orbital computed tomography, serum thyroxine and TRAb, clinical symptoms were used for diagnoses. TCR beta CDR3 regions were amplified from RNA transcripts. TCR CDR3 underwent first-round RT-PCR with the HTBI primer set. Using its own MiXCR run on the multiplex PCR reads, TCRdb lists one record per CDR3 protein. The sample shows about 360,000 distinct CDR3 sequences, under 15% of them seen only once. The TCR was taken from a woman aged 18-29 years with Graves' hyperthyroidism. Sequenced: blood.

Here the CDR3 DNA reads TGCGGCGTTGAAGCCCCCTTTGTCGGCAATGAGCAGTTCTTC. It encodes CGVEAPFVGNEQFF. V usage is TRBV29-1 and J usage is TRBJ2-1; D is ambiguous. CDR3 length: 14 residues. Per germline, CDR1 SQVTM and CDR2 ANQGSEA.